The TCR beta chain described here comes from a study of blood T cells in healthy people across ages. RNA extraction gave at least 5 micrograms of total RNA per sample. A second about 6 to 12 cycle PCR used barcoded and J-beta primers. A single record per CDR3 protein comes from TCRdb applying MiXCR to the 5' RACE reads. The table includes some 700,000 distinct CDR3 sequences, more than 40% detected once. The receptor comes from a woman between 55 and 75 years old in good health. Sequenced material: blood.

CDR3 loop: CASSEARSFETQYF. The DNA of the CDR3 is TGTGCCAGCAGTGAAGCGAGGAGTTTCGAGACCCAGTACTTC. The chain joins TRBV2 to TRBJ2-5; D is undetermined. Trimming shortened V by 0 bases and J by 5 bases, and 10 bases separated the two germline ends. CDR3 length: 14 residues. Germline values: CDR1 SNHLY, CDR2 FYNNEI. Supplemented by reference TRBV2 and TRBJ2-5, the full variable domain reads EPEVTQTPSHQVTQMGQEVILRCVPISNHLYFYWYRQILGQKVEFLVSFYNNEISEKSEIFDDQFSVERPDGSNFTLKIRSTKLEDSAMYFCASSEARSFETQYFGPGTRLLVL.